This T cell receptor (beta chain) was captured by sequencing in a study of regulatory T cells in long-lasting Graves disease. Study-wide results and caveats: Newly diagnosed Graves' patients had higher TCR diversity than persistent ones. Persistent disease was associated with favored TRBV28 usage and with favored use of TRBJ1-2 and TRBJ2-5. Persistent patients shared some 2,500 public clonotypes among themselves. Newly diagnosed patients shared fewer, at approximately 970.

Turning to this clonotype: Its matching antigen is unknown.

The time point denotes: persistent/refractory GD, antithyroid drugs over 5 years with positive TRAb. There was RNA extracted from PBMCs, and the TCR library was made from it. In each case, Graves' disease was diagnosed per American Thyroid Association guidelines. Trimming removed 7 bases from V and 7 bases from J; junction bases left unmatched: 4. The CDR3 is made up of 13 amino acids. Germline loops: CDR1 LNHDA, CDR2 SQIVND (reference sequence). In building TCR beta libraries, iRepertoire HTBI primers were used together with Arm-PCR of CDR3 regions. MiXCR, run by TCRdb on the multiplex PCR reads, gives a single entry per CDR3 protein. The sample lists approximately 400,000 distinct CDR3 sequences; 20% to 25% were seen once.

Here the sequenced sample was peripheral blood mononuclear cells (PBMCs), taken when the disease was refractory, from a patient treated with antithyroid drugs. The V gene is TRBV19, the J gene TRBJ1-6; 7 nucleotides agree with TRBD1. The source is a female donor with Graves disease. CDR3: CASTGQDNSPLHF. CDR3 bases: TGTGCCAGTACCGGACAGGACAATTCACCCCTCCACTTT.